This T cell receptor beta chain derives from a study of vaccination effects on CD4 cells after COVID-19. Study-level background: All participants had two doses of either the BNT162b2 or mRNA-1273 vaccine.

Expansion of antigen-specific CD4+ T cells with viral peptide pools was carried out by the ViraFEST assay before sequencing. The culture ran for roughly ten days before CD4+ T cells were isolated. Vaccinated recipients, who were negative for nucleocapsid antibodies, had no history of SARS-CoV-2 infection. Comments on this clone: The antigen remains unidentified.

Generated by immunoSEQ multiplex PCR, the TCRdb table keeps only in-frame clones and is missing some. The sample lists tens of thousands of clones, roughly 70% occurring once. The sequenced sample was CD4+ T cells from PBMCs cultured with SARS-CoV-2 spike peptides, obtained before COVID-19 vaccination. The origin of this receptor is a human donor who received a COVID-19 vaccine.

The CDR3 DNA sequence: TGTGCCAGAAGCTTGAGACGTCCTACTGAAGCTTTCTTT. It is translated as CARSLRRPTEAFF. The rearrangement joins TRBV5-3 to TRBJ1-1; D unclear. TRBV5-3 is sorted into the ORF group, with uncertain function. Trimming pared 1 base from V and 5 bases from J, leaving 9 bases between. This CDR3 contains 13 residues.